The 29 T cell receptor beta chains presented below share a single source sample, sequenced in a study of read filtering for tumor transcriptome and immune sequencing. From about 400 ng of RNA, a library with molecular barcoded alpha/delta and beta/gamma adaptors was made. One entry per CDR3 protein results from TCRdb running MiXCR on the reads. The sample yields more than 100,000 distinct CDR3 sequences, over 10% seen once. The source material was a population of CD138-negative cells sorted from bone marrow. These receptors were obtained from a donor aged 40 or over with multiple myeloma.

In its sample, this clonotype was seen many times. This sequence joins TRBV7-9 and TRBJ2-7; 8 bases fit TRBD2. Germline assignment: CDR1 SEHNR and CDR2 FQNEAQ (reference sequence). CDR3 length: 15 residues. V was pared by 4 bases and J by 3 bases, with 8 bases of the junction left unmatched. This CDR3 reads CASSYLGLASYEQYF. The DNA of the CDR3 is TGTGCCAGCAGCTACCTTGGACTAGCTAGCTACGAGCAGTACTTC.

The sample holds many counts of this clonotype. V and J are TRBV5-4 and TRBJ1-1; D is unclear. This CDR3 region has 12 residues. The germline CDR1 and CDR2 sequences are SGHNT and YYREEE (reference sequence). The V end was cut by 3 bases, the J end by 6 bases, with 9 bases between. DNA for the CDR3: TGTGCCAGCAGCTCGTCTATGGCTGAAGCTTTCTTT. Protein sequence: CASSSSMAEAFF. The whole variable domain, remainder taken from reference TRBV5-4 and TRBJ1-1, is ETGVTQSPTHLIKTRGQQVTLRCSSQSGHNTVSWYQQALGQGPQFIFQYYREEENGRGNFPPRFSGLQFPNYSSELNVNALELDDSALYLCASSSSMAEAFFGQGTRLTVV.

The CDR3 sequence is CASSEGSGGTYEQYF. CDR3 DNA: TGTGCCAGCAGTGAGGGTAGCGGGGGAACCTACGAGCAGTACTTC. The V and J genes are TRBV2 and TRBJ2-7; the match to TRBD2 covers 9 bases. Germline V CDR1 and CDR2: SNHLY, FYNNEI. J was trimmed by 2 bases and V by 3 bases; bases with no gene match: 5. CDR3 length equals 15 residues.

There are many counts of this clonotype. A read error may produce the germline difference seen at one junction end. This chain connects TRBV20-1 to TRBJ2-1; D might be TRBD2 (6 bases). CDR1 and CDR2 from the germline V gene are DFQATT and SNEGSKA (reference sequence). The CDR3 is 15 residues long. CDR3 DNA: TGCAGTGCTAGTAGCGGCGGGTTTTCCTACAATGCGCAGTTCTTC. Protein: CSASSGGFSYNAQFF.

At least ten counts were recorded for this clonotype. V usage is TRBV5-1 and J usage is TRBJ2-2; tentatively, D is TRBD1 (6 bases). This CDR3 is 16 amino acids long. Germline V CDR1 and CDR2: SGHRS, YFSETQ. V was trimmed by 5 bases and J by 1 base, leaving 15 bases between them. CDR3 nucleotide sequence: TGCGCCAGCAGTCTCAGCCAGACAGGGAACACCGGGGAGCTGTTTTTT. It encodes CASSLSQTGNTGELFF.

Many counts were recorded for this clonotype. The CDR3 DNA sequence: TGTGCCAGCAGCGCCTATCAGGTTGAAAAACTGTTTTTT. Encoded protein: CASSAYQVEKLFF. The chain has TRBV11-1 and TRBJ1-4; unclear D gene. This CDR3 is 13 amino acids long. Per the germline V gene, CDR1 is SGHAT and CDR2 is FQDESV (reference sequence). The germline V and J ends were trimmed by 5 bases and 7 bases, with 11 bases remaining between them.

This sequence joins TRBV7-9 and TRBJ2-5; D not resolved. Looked up from germline, CDR1 is SEHNR and CDR2 is FQNEAQ (reference sequence). Trimming took off 0 bases at V and 1 base at J, with 6 bases between the two ends. The CDR3 is made up of 14 amino acids. DNA for the CDR3: TGTGCCAGCAGCTTAGCGGCTAGCCAAGAGACCCAGTACTTC. Protein product: CASSLAASQETQYF.

V and J are TRBV7-9 and TRBJ2-2; 12 nucleotides agree with TRBD2. In germline, CDR1 is SEHNR, CDR2 FQNEAQ (reference sequence). V was pared by 5 bases and J by 5 bases, with 6 bases of the junction left unmatched. The CDR3 totals 16 residues. The CDR3 nucleotides are TGTGCCAGCAGCCGCCGACTAGCGGGGGATACCGGGGAGCTGTTTTTT. This gives the protein CASSRRLAGDTGELFF.

With respect to this clonotype: This sequence may be a read error, since a much larger clone differs from it by one base. Lacking the conserved final phenylalanine or tryptophan, this CDR3 likely reflects a read error. This chain uses TRBV9 with TRBJ2-2; D may be TRBD1 (5 bases). Germline CDR1 reads SGDLS; CDR2 reads YYNGEE. The CDR3 has 17 residues. V lost 0 bases and J lost 0, with 12 bases in between. CDR3 nucleotide sequence: TGTGCCAGCAGCGTAGGACAGAGAAACGCGAACACCGGGGAGCTGTTTTCT. Protein product: CASSVGQRNANTGELFS.

About this clonotype itself: Given a much more abundant clone one base away, this may be a read error. The chain has TRBV12-3 or TRBV12-4 and TRBJ2-7; 10 bases align to TRBD2. This CDR3 spans 14 amino acids. CDR3 in DNA: TGTGCCAGCGGTTTACAACTAGCGGGACACGAGCAGTACTTC. Translating it yields CASGLQLAGHEQYF.

With respect to this clonotype: One end of the junction is discordant with germline, which a read error may explain. The gene calls are TRBV5-1 and TRBJ2-1; 11 bases are shared with TRBD2. This CDR3 is 16 amino acids long. Looked up from germline, CDR1 is SGHRS and CDR2 is YFSETQ. This chain's CDR3 is CASSFTSGSSYNGQFF. CDR3 nucleotide sequence: TGCGCCAGCAGCTTCACTAGCGGGAGCTCCTACAATGGGCAGTTCTTC.

This clonotype was observed at least ten times. V gene TRBV18 combines with J gene TRBJ2-2, with D possibly being TRBD1 (5 bases). Germline lookup yields CDR1 KGHSH and CDR2 LQKENI. The CDR3 runs to 17 residues. Trimming stripped 3 bases from V and 0 bases from J, with 14 bases between. CDR3 DNA: TGTGCCAGCTCACCGAGATTAGACAGAGCGAACACCGGGGAGCTGTTTTTT. As protein: CASSPRLDRANTGELFF.

This clonotype occurred many times. CDR3 sequence: CASSLSGISNNEQFF. The CDR3 DNA reads as TGCGCCAGCAGTCTAAGCGGTATCTCTAACAATGAGCAGTTCTTC. The chain is built from TRBV5-1 and TRBJ2-1; maybe TRBD2 (5 bases). The CDR3 has 15 residues. V shed 5 bases and J shed 5 bases, with 17 bases lying between them. Germline CDR1 and CDR2: SGHRS and YFSETQ.

This clonotype occurred many times. CDR3 nucleotides: TGCAGTGCCAACCCGACAGGGGCGAGCTCTGGGGCCAACGTCCTGACTTTC. This gives the protein CSANPTGASSGANVLTF. The rearrangement links TRBV20-1 to TRBJ2-6, with 8 bases lining up with TRBD1. The CDR3 has 17 residues. The germline V gene has CDR1 DFQATT and CDR2 SNEGSKA (reference sequence). The ends lost 6 bases at V and 0 bases at J; junction bases unmatched: 10.

The sample holds one count of this clonotype. The genes are TRBV28 and TRBJ1-5; unclear D gene. This CDR3 contains 16 residues. Trimming removed 5 bases at V and 4 bases at J, with 18 bases between. The germline gives CDR1 MDHEN, CDR2 SYDVKM. The CDR3 DNA follows: TGTGCCAGCAGTCTCCCCCTCAGGACGGATAATCAGCCCCAGCATTTT. Translation gives CASSLPLRTDNQPQHF. Full variable domain (outside the CDR3, taken from reference TRBV28 and TRBJ1-5): DVKVTQSSRYLVKRTGEKVFLECVQDMDHENMFWYRQDPGLGLRLIYFSYDVKMKEKGDIPEGYSVSREKKERFSLILESASTNQTSMYLCASSLPLRTDNQPQHFGDGTRLSIL.

The table lists this clonotype with many counts. This chain uses TRBV7-9 with TRBJ2-5; no reliable D call. This CDR3 spans 14 amino acids. Trimming left V 3 bases short and J 1 base short, with 9 bases between. Germline loops: CDR1 SEHNR, CDR2 FQNEAQ (reference sequence). CDR3 nucleotide sequence: TGTGCCAGCAGCTTCTTTAACAGCCAAGAGACCCAGTACTTC. It codes for CASSFFNSQETQYF.

This clonotype occurred many times. The chain combines TRBV5-1 with TRBJ1-4; 7 bases align to TRBD1. After removal of 4 bases from V and 4 bases from J, the junction contained 10 bases not matched to a gene. Per the germline V gene, CDR1 is SGHRS and CDR2 is YFSETQ. The CDR3 loop spans 16 amino acids. The DNA for the CDR3 is TGCGCCAGCAGCCCTCGTTGGGACAGCCTTAATGAAAAACTGTTTTTT. This translates into CASSPRWDSLNEKLFF.

Comments on this clonotype: One junction end disagrees with the germline gene, perhaps due to a read error. In nucleotides, the CDR3 is TGTGCCAGCAGCCAAATAGGGACAGGGTCATTGAATGAGCTGTTCTTC. Translating gives CASSQIGTGSLNELFF. The V gene is TRBV4-2, the J gene TRBJ2-1; 9 positions agree with TRBD1. This CDR3 contains 16 residues. CDR1 and CDR2 from the germline V gene are LGHNA and YNFKEQ.

There are many counts of this clonotype. This chain joins TRBV6-6 and TRBJ2-2; D is unclear. Germline CDR1 MNHNY, CDR2 SVGAGI (reference sequence). The V end lost 5 bases, the J end lost 8 bases, and 6 bases lay between the germline ends. The CDR3 covers 11 residues. This CDR3 is CASSPLGELFF. CDR3 nucleotide sequence: TGTGCCAGCAGTCCCTTGGGGGAGCTGTTTTTT.

This clonotype was recorded many times. The V gene is TRBV5-1, the J gene TRBJ2-3; D gene ambiguous. This CDR3 region has 16 residues. Looked up from germline, CDR1 is SGHRS and CDR2 is YFSETQ. Trimming removed 0 bases at V and 0 bases at J, with 11 bases between. CDR3 loop: CASSLAGAPSTDTQYF. The DNA for the CDR3 is TGCGCCAGCAGCTTGGCAGGAGCGCCTAGCACAGATACGCAGTATTTT.

J is TRBJ2-1 and V is TRBV19; TRBD1 aligns across 10 bases. The germline V gene encodes CDR1 LNHDA and CDR2 SQIVND (reference sequence). Trimming at V came to 4 bases and at J to 6 bases, leaving 6 bases not matched to a gene. The CDR3 length is 15 residues. The CDR3 region is CASSTDDRGRNEQFF. CDR3 coding DNA: TGTGCCAGTAGTACTGATGACAGGGGGCGCAATGAGCAGTTCTTC.

This clonotype has just a few counts. The chain has TRBV2 and TRBJ2-7; no reliable D call. V was pared by 4 bases and J by 5 bases, with 12 bases between. Germline CDR1 reads SNHLY; CDR2 reads FYNNEI. The CDR3 is 13 residues long. CDR3 protein: CASSAYGSNEQYF. The CDR3 DNA follows: TGTGCCAGCAGTGCGTATGGAAGTAACGAGCAGTACTTC.

This clonotype was observed many times. The CDR3 DNA reads as TGTGCCAGCAGGCAGGGGACAAACAATGAGCAGTTCTTC. Encoded protein: CASRQGTNNEQFF. V usage is TRBV6-5 and J usage is TRBJ2-1, with D possibly matching TRBD1 (6 bases). Trimming left V 6 bases short and J 5 bases short, with 11 bases between. This CDR3 comprises 13 residues. From germline, CDR1 is MNHEY and CDR2 SVGAGI.

V and J are TRBV30 and TRBJ1-5; D remains unclear. Germline V gives CDR1 GTSNPN, CDR2 SVGIG (reference sequence). The ends were cut back, 3 bases at V and 4 bases at J, with 13 bases in the middle. The CDR3 has 14 residues. CDR3 region: CAWSSKVENQPQHF. DNA of the CDR3: TGTGCCTGGAGCAGCAAAGTGGAGAATCAGCCCCAGCATTTT.

A remark on this clonotype: Germline and junction disagree at one end, which may indicate a read error. V is TRBV7-9 and J is TRBJ2-5, with D unclear. The CDR3 is 15 amino acids. Germline CDR1 is SEHNR and CDR2 is FQNEAQ (reference sequence). In DNA form, the CDR3 reads TGTGCCAGCAGCTCTGGGAAACCGAATAAAGAGACCCAGGACTTC. Its protein is CASSSGKPNKETQDF.

This clonotype was observed many times. The V gene is TRBV20-1, the J gene TRBJ1-1, with 9 bases fitting TRBD1. The germline V gene has CDR1 DFQATT and CDR2 SNEGSKA (reference sequence). The length of the CDR3 is 13 residues. The V segment lost 6 bases and the J segment 2 bases; nucleotides outside the gene matches: 4. CDR3 bases: TGCAGTGCAAAAACAGGGGGCAACACTGAAGCTTTCTTT. It codes for CSAKTGGNTEAFF.

This sequence joins TRBV6-4 and TRBJ1-6; D unclear. CDR1 and CDR2 (germline): MRHNA, SNTAGT. V lost 6 bases and J 6 bases, leaving 9 bases between the germline ends. This CDR3 contains 13 residues. Here the CDR3 reads CASRRDPNSPLHF. CDR3 bases: TGTGCCAGCAGACGGGATCCTAATTCACCCCTCCACTTT.

This clonotype occurred many times. The chain couples TRBV19 to TRBJ2-1; D may be TRBD1 or TRBD2 (5 bases each). The CDR3 covers 15 residues. Germline loops: CDR1 LNHDA, CDR2 SQIVND (reference sequence). Trimming removed 4 bases from V and 8 bases from J, with 18 bases in between. DNA of the CDR3: TGTGCCAGTAGTACCCCCAGGGACGGTGGGTATGAGCAGTTCTTC. Its translation: CASSTPRDGGYEQFF.

This clonotype occurred many times. The rearrangement links TRBV5-1 to TRBJ1-1; the match to TRBD1 covers 9 bases. V gave up 4 bases and J gave up 3 bases; unmatched junction bases: 4. This CDR3 contains 14 residues. Germline lookup yields CDR1 SGHRS and CDR2 YFSETQ. The CDR3 DNA follows: TGCGCCAGCAGCCGGGACAGGGACGACACTGAAGCTTTCTTT. Translation gives CASSRDRDDTEAFF.